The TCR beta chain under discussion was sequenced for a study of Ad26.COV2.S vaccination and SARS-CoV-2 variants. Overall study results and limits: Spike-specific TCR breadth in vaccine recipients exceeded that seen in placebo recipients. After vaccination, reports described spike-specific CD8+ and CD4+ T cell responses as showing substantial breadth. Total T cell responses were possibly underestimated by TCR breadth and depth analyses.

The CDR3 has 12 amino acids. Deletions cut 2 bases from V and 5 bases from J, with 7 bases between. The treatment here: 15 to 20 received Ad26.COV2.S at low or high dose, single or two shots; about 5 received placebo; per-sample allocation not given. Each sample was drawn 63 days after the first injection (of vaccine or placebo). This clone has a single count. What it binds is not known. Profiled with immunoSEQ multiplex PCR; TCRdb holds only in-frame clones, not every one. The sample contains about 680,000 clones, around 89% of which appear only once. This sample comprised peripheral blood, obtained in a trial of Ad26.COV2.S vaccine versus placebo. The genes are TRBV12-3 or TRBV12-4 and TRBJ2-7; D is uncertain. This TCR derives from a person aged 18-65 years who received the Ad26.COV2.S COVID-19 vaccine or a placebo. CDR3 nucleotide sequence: TGTGCCAGCAGTTTACCGCCCAACGAGCAGTACTTC. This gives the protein CASSLPPNEQYF.